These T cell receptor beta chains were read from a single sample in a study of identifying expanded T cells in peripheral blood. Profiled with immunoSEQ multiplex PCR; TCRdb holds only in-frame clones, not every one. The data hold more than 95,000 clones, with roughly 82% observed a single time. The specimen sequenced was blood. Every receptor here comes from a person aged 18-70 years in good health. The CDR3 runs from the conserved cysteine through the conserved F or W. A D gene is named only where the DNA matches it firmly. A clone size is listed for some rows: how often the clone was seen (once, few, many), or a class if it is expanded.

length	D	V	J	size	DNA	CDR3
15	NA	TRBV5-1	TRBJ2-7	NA	TGCGCCAGCAGCCCAGTTAACAGGGGAGGCGACGAGCAGTACTTC	CASSPVNRGGDEQYF
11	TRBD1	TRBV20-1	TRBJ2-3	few	TGCAGTGCCACGGACAGGCTAACTCGCTATTTT	CSATDRLTRYF
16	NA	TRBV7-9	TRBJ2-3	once	TGTGCCAGCAGCGGCTCACGACAAGAGGCCACAGATACGCAGTATTTT	CASSGSRQEATDTQYF
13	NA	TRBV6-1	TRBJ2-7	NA	TGTGCCACAGGACAGCCCTATCCATACGAGCAGTACTTC	CATGQPYPYEQYF
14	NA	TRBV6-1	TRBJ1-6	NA	TGTGCCAGCAGCGCCCGAGGGACGTATTCACCCCTCCACTTT	CASSARGTYSPLHF
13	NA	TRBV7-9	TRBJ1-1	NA	TGTGCCAGCAGCTTGACAGCTAACACTGAAGCTTTCTTT	CASSLTANTEAFF
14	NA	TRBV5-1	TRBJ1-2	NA	TGCGCCAGCAGCTTATCGACAGGAAACTATGGCTACACCTTC	CASSLSTGNYGYTF
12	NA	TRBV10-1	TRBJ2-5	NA	TGCGCCAGCAGTGCGAACCAAGGGACCCAGTACTTC	CASSANQGTQYF
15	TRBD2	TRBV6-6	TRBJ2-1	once	TGTGCCAGCAGTTACGGCGGGGGGGCGTACAATGAGCAGTTCTTC	CASSYGGGAYNEQFF
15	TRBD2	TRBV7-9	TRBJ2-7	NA	TGTGCCAGCAGCTTAGGACTAGCGGGGGGTCACGAGCAGTACTTC	CASSLGLAGGHEQYF
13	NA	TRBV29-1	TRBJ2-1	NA	TGCAGCGTGAGGGGGGCCTTGGACAATGAGCAGTTCTTC	CSVRGALDNEQFF
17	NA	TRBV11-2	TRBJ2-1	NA	TGTGCCAGCAGCTTTACTGGCTCGCGGTTACGCTACAATGAGCAGTTCTTC	CASSFTGSRLRYNEQFF
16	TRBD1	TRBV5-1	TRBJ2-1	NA	TGCGCCAGCAGCCCACGAGGGGGCGACTCGATAGCCGTGTGGTTCTTC	CASSPRGGDSIAVWFF
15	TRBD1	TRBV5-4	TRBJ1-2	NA	TGTGCCAGCAGCGGGCCCCGGGGACAGTACTATGGCTACACCTTC	CASSGPRGQYYGYTF
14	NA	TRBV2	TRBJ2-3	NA	TGTGCCAGGCAGGGGTCGACTAGCACAGATACGCAGTATTTT	CARQGSTSTDTQYF
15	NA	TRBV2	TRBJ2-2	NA	TGTGCCAGCAGGAGAGGGGGGTCTAACACCGGGGAGCTGTTTTTT	CASRRGGSNTGELFF
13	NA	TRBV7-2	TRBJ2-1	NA	TGTGCCAGTCGGGGGCCGAATCTCAATGAGCAGTTCTTC	CASRGPNLNEQFF
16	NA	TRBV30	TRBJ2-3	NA	TGTGCCTTCTGCGGCAAAGGAATCCCAAGCACAGATACGCAGTATTTT	CAFCGKGIPSTDTQYF
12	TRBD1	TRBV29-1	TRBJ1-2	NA	TGCAGCGTTGTGGGACAGGACGATGGCTACACCTTC	CSVVGQDDGYTF
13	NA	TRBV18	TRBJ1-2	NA	TGTGCCAGCTCAGCGGACAGAGACTATGGCTACACCTTC	CASSADRDYGYTF
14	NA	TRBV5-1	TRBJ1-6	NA	TGCGCCAGCAGCTTGGCGGGAGGGAACTCACCCCTCCACTTT	CASSLAGGNSPLHF
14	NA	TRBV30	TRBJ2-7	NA	TGTGCCTGGACTCAGGGGCGGGGTATCTACGAGCAGTACTTC	CAWTQGRGIYEQYF
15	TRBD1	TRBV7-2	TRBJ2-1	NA	TGTGCCAGCAGCTCAAGGCGGACAGGAATGGATGAGCAGTTCTTC	CASSSRRTGMDEQFF
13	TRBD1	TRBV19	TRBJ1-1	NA	TGTGCCAGTAGTATCGCAGGGGGCACTGAAGCTTTCTTT	CASSIAGGTEAFF
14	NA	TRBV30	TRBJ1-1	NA	TGTGCCTGGAGGACAGACCTGAGGAACACTGAAGCTTTCTTT	CAWRTDLRNTEAFF
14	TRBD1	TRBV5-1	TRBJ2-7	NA	TGCGCCAGCAGCGGCCGGACAGGAGTCTACGAGCAGTACTTC	CASSGRTGVYEQYF
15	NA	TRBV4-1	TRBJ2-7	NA	TGCGCCAGCAGCCACGCGGGACAGTTTTCCTACGAGCAGTACTTC	CASSHAGQFSYEQYF
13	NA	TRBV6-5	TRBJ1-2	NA	TGTGCCAGCAGTTACTTGGAAACAGGGACCTACACCTTC	CASSYLETGTYTF
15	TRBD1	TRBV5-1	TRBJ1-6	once	TGCGCCAGCAGCTTGGTTGAGACAGGGCTCTCACCCCTCCACTTT	CASSLVETGLSPLHF
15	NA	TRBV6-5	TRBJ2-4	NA	TGTGCCAGCAGAAACCTGGCCGGGACATTAAACATTCAGTACTTC	CASRNLAGTLNIQYF
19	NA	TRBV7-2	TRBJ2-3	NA	TGTGCCAGCAGCTTACAACTCCCGACCGGGGCCGTAAGCACAGATACGCAGTATTTT	CASSLQLPTGAVSTDTQYF
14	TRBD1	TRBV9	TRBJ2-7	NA	TGTGCCAGCAGCGCTTCCGGGACAGGCTACGAGCAGTACTTC	CASSASGTGYEQYF
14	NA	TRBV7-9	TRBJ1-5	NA	TGTGCCAGCAGCCATCGTGGTGCACCACAGCCCCAGCATTTT	CASSHRGAPQPQHF
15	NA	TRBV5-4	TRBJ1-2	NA	TGTGCCAGCAGCTTAAAGGGGGTATATAACTATGGCTACACCTTC	CASSLKGVYNYGYTF
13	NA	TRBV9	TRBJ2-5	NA	TGTGCCAGCAGCGTAGGAGGGCTCGAGACCCAGTACTTC	CASSVGGLETQYF
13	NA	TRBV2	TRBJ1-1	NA	TGTGCCAGCAGTGTTCTGGGGGACACTGAAGCTTTCTTT	CASSVLGDTEAFF
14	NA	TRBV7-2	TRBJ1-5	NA	TGTGCCAGCAGCCGAACAGATAGCAATCAGCCCCAGCATTTT	CASSRTDSNQPQHF
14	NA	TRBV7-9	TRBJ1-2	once	TGTGCCAGCAGCTTGAATAGGCAGGCGGATGGCTACACCTTC	CASSLNRQADGYTF
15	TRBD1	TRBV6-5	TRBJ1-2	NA	TGTGCCAGCGGGACAGCCGGATCTCAGAACTATGGCTACACCTTC	CASGTAGSQNYGYTF
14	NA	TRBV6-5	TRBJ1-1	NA	TGTGCCAGCAGTACAAGGGAGGGTACCACTGAAGCTTTCTTT	CASSTREGTTEAFF
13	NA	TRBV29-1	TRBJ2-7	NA	TGCAGCGTGGCCGAAGCGGCTTCCTACGAGCAGTACTTC	CSVAEAASYEQYF
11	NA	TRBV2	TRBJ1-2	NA	TGTGCCAGCAGTGGTGGGGGAGGCTACACCTTC	CASSGGGGYTF
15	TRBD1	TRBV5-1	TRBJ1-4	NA	TGCGCCAGCAGCGAAAGGACAGGTTTTAATGAAAAACTGTTTTTT	CASSERTGFNEKLFF
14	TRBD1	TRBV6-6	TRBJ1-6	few	TGTGCCAGCAGTTACTCGGACAGGAGGTCACCCCTCCACTTT	CASSYSDRRSPLHF
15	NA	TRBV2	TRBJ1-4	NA	TGTGCCAGCAGTGAAGAAGGAGCAGGGAATGAAAAACTGTTTTTT	CASSEEGAGNEKLFF
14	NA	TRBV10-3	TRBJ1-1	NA	TGTGCCATCAGTGATGGGGCTTTGAACACTGAAGCTTTCTTT	CAISDGALNTEAFF
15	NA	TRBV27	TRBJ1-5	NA	TGTGCCAGCAGCCTACAGTGGGGGCGGAATCAGCCCCAGCATTTT	CASSLQWGRNQPQHF